The 25 T cell receptor beta chains reported below all come from one sample, sequenced in a study of shared T cell receptors in the human thymus. The repertoire was sequenced with immunoSEQ multiplex PCR; TCRdb's copy has only in-frame clones and lacks some. The sample holds roughly 550,000 clones, approximately 80% seen once. In addition, the sample was reused for a study of human thymus T cells.

The sample taken for sequencing was thymocytes. These receptors were taken from a boy under two years old with a congenital heart defect.

Here the CDR3 reads CASSSTGMGTDTQYF. Written as DNA, the CDR3 is TGTGCCAGCAGCTCGACAGGGATGGGCACAGATACGCAGTATTTT. V usage is TRBV5-6 and J usage is TRBJ2-3; 7 nucleotides line up with TRBD1. V gave up 3 bases and J gave up 1 base; unmatched junction bases: 5. Germline values: CDR1 SGHDT, CDR2 YYEEEE. This CDR3 comprises 15 residues.

The V and J genes are TRBV30 and TRBJ1-5, with no clear D. This CDR3 is 15 amino acids long. The germline V and J ends were trimmed by 1 base and 1 base, with 11 bases remaining between them. The V gene's germline CDR1 is GTSNPN and CDR2 SVGIG (reference sequence). The CDR3 region is CAWSGTDPSNQPQHF. CDR3 nucleotide sequence: TGTGCCTGGAGTGGGACTGATCCGAGCAATCAGCCCCAGCATTTT.

The V gene is TRBV28, the J gene TRBJ1-2; D remains ambiguous. Germline V gives CDR1 MDHEN, CDR2 SYDVKM. The CDR3 sequence is 16 residues long. The germline V and J ends were trimmed by 2 bases and 3 bases, with 16 bases remaining between them. The CDR3 nucleotides read TGTGCCAGCAGTTTAATCCCCCCCACAGACGACTATGGCTACACCTTC. Translation gives CASSLIPPTDDYGYTF.

The J gene is TRBJ2-7, the V gene TRBV14; possibly TRBD2 for D (5 bases). The V end was cut by 2 bases, the J end by 2 bases, with 19 bases between. The CDR3 extends over 17 amino acids. Per germline, CDR1 SGHDN and CDR2 FVKESK. The CDR3 bases are TGTGCCAGCAGCCAAATAGGGCCTGGGGAGTCTCCCTACGAGCAGTACTTC. Protein: CASSQIGPGESPYEQYF.

This chain connects TRBV28 to TRBJ2-5, with 9 bases fitting TRBD1. The germline gives CDR1 MDHEN, CDR2 SYDVKM. This CDR3 is built from 16 residues. V shed 7 bases and J 2 bases; nucleotides not matched to a gene: 11. This chain's CDR3 is CASIRGGGQGQETQYF. In DNA, the CDR3 is TGTGCCAGCATCAGAGGGGGCGGACAGGGGCAAGAGACCCAGTACTTC.

This chain links TRBV4-3 with TRBJ2-1; D may be TRBD2 (6 bases). The V gene's germline CDR1 is LGHNA and CDR2 YSLEER. The length of the CDR3 is 19 residues. V was trimmed by 2 bases and J by 5 bases, leaving 25 bases between them. The CDR3 DNA is TGCGCCAGCAGCCAAATCGTTTACACTAGCCCCTCCAGGCACAATGAGCAGTTCTTC. Protein: CASSQIVYTSPSRHNEQFF.

The chain carries TRBV2 and TRBJ2-7, with 9 bases aligning to TRBD2. CDR3 length: 16 amino acids. Germline V gives CDR1 SNHLY, CDR2 FYNNEI. The trim removed 3 bases at V and 3 bases at J, leaving 9 bases unmatched. CDR3 sequence: CASSEREREAVYEQYF. CDR3 coding DNA: TGTGCCAGCAGTGAGAGGGAGCGGGAGGCCGTCTACGAGCAGTACTTC.

Regarding this clone: One end of the junction does not line up with germline, which may come from a read error. The chain joins TRBV7-7 to TRBJ2-5; no firm D call. The J call may be faulty, since TRBJ2-7 better matches the DNA end. Germline V lookup: CDR1 SSHAT, CDR2 FNYEAQ (reference sequence). The CDR3 runs to 12 residues. CDR3 sequence (DNA): TGTGCTAGCAGCTGCCGATGGTCCGAGCAGTACTTC. It yields the protein CASSCRWSEQYF.

This sequence joins TRBV28 and TRBJ1-4; 9 bases are a match to TRBD1. CDR1 MDHEN and CDR2 SYDVKM come from the germline V gene. V shed 6 bases, J shed 6 bases, and the junction held 14 bases outside the gene matches. The CDR3 covers 17 residues. This CDR3 reads CASSSGTGRQGDEKLFF. The CDR3 nucleotides read TGTGCCAGCAGCTCCGGGACAGGGAGGCAAGGGGATGAAAAACTGTTTTTT.

This clone occurred a few times. The chain combines TRBV4-2 with TRBJ2-7, with TRBD2 identical over 11 bases. Germline trimming cut 4 bases from V and 6 bases from J; bases unmatched to any gene: 5. Germline loops: CDR1 LGHNA, CDR2 YNFKEQ. The CDR3 consists of 14 residues. CDR3 amino acids: CASSPLAGVVEQYF. Here the CDR3 DNA reads TGTGCCAGCAGCCCACTAGCGGGAGTTGTCGAGCAGTACTTC.

CDR3 DNA: TGTGCCAGCAGTTTATGGGGGGTTGGTAGCACTGAAGCTTTCTTT. This encodes CASSLWGVGSTEAFF. The chain carries TRBV27 and TRBJ1-1; D is perhaps TRBD1 (5 bases). Germline assignment: CDR1 MNHEY and CDR2 SMNVEV (reference sequence). The CDR3 is 15 residues long. V was trimmed by 1 base and J by 4 bases, leaving 13 bases between them.

The chain couples TRBV27 to TRBJ2-4, with 10 bases matching TRBD1. CDR3 size: 16 residues. CDR1 is MNHEY and CDR2 is SMNVEV in the germline V gene (reference sequence). J lost 0 bases, V lost 6 bases, and 5 bases had no gene match. The chain's CDR3 is CASSGTGVLAKNIQYF. The CDR3 nucleotides read TGTGCCAGCAGCGGGACAGGGGTTCTAGCCAAAAACATTCAGTACTTC.

In its sample, this clone was seen once. The chain combines TRBV11-2 with TRBJ1-1; no clear D. The CDR3 loop spans 15 amino acids. V dropped 0 bases and J dropped 3 bases, with 11 bases sitting between them. Per the germline V gene, CDR1 is SGHAT and CDR2 is FQNNGV. CDR3 sequence reads: CASSLDGLGHTEAFF. The CDR3 DNA is TGTGCCAGCAGCTTAGACGGTTTGGGCCACACTGAAGCTTTCTTT. Full variable domain (missing parts from reference TRBV11-2 and TRBJ1-1): EAGVAQSPRYKIIEKRQSVAFWCNPISGHATLYWYQQILGQGPKLLIQFQNNGVVDDSQLPKDRFSAERLKGVDSTLKIQPAKLEDSAVYLCASSLDGLGHTEAFFGQGTRLTVV.

J is TRBJ2-7 and V is TRBV5-4; 9 bases match TRBD2. The germline gives CDR1 SGHNT, CDR2 YYREEE (reference sequence). The V gene end was trimmed by 4 bases and the J gene end by 2 bases; junction bases not matched to a gene: 10. The CDR3 runs to 16 residues. CDR3 in amino acids: CASSPRGGLAPYEQYF. The CDR3 DNA is TGTGCCAGCAGCCCCCGGGGGGGACTAGCCCCCTACGAGCAGTACTTC.

V is TRBV27 and J is TRBJ2-7; maybe TRBD2 (7 bases). Trimming took off 3 bases at V and 3 bases at J, with 9 bases between the two ends. Germline CDR1 MNHEY, CDR2 SMNVEV (reference sequence). CDR3 size: 13 residues. CDR3 protein: CASSFRGGYEQYF. DNA for the CDR3: TGTGCCAGCAGTTTTAGGGGGGGCTACGAGCAGTACTTC.

This chain joins TRBV25-1 and TRBJ2-2; 8 bases line up with TRBD2. From germline, CDR1 is MGHDK and CDR2 SYGVNS. V shed 1 base, J shed 7 bases, and the junction held 5 bases outside the gene matches. The length of the CDR3 is 15 residues. CDR3 nucleotides: TGTGCCAGCAGTGAATTTAGCGGGAAGATCGGGGAGCTGTTTTTT. Translation: CASSEFSGKIGELFF.

CDR3 in DNA: TGTGCCATCAGGCGGACGGGATATGGCTACACCTTC. Residues: CAIRRTGYGYTF. The chain recombines TRBV10-3 with TRBJ1-2; D gene unclear. The germline gives CDR1 ENHRY, CDR2 SYGVKD. The CDR3 runs to 12 residues. Trimming stripped 6 bases from V and 5 bases from J, with 10 bases between.

This rearrangement joins TRBV21-1 to TRBJ2-3; the D call in the table, TRBD2, was not verified against the DNA. TRBV21-1 is designated a pseudogene. This CDR3 spans 16 amino acids. In nucleotides, the CDR3 is TGTGCCAGCAGCCCTCTTGAGGGATCCTGTACAGATACGCAGTATTTT. Its translation: CASSPLEGSCTDTQYF.

This rearrangement joins TRBV4-1 to TRBJ2-1, with D possibly being TRBD2 (6 bases). The V gene lost 2 bases and the J gene lost 0 bases, with 11 bases spanning the gap. The length of the CDR3 is 16 residues. Germline V lookup: CDR1 MGHRA, CDR2 YSYEKL. The CDR3 DNA reads as TGCGCCAGCAGCCAATTTGGGAGGCGCTCCTACAATGAGCAGTTCTTC. Its protein is CASSQFGRRSYNEQFF.

The chain uses TRBV7-3 and TRBJ2-1; 10 bases agree with TRBD2. Germline lookup yields CDR1 SGHTA and CDR2 FQGTGA. There are 19 residues in the CDR3. The V and J ends lost 1 base and 8 bases, in that order; junction bases with no gene match: 17. The CDR3 here is CASSLIPASGRSPFDEQFF. The CDR3 region has the DNA TGTGCCAGCAGCTTAATCCCCGCTAGCGGGAGATCCCCGTTTGATGAGCAGTTCTTC. The entire variable domain, with the rest obtained from reference TRBV7-3 and TRBJ2-1, is as follows: GAGVSQTPSNKVTEKGKYVELRCDPISGHTALYWYRQSLGQGPEFLIYFQGTGAADDSGLPNDRFFAVRPEGSVSTLKIQRTERGDSAVYLCASSLIPASGRSPFDEQFFGPGTRLTVL.

The rearrangement links TRBV6-1 to TRBJ2-1, with D maybe TRBD2 (6 bases). The V end lost 2 bases, the J end lost 4 bases, and 9 bases lay between the germline ends. The CDR3 has 14 amino acids. Germline V gene lookup returns CDR1 MNHNS and CDR2 SASEGT. As DNA, the CDR3 is TGTGCCAGCAGTGAACGGCGGGGATACAATGAGCAGTTCTTC. It specifies CASSERRGYNEQFF.

The gene calls are TRBV13 and TRBJ2-1; a possible D gene is TRBD1 (5 bases). This CDR3 has 13 residues. CDR1 and CDR2 from the germline V gene are PRHDT and FYEKMQ (reference sequence). Trimming took off 2 bases at V and 3 bases at J, with 5 bases between the two ends. Written as DNA, the CDR3 is TGTGCCAGCAGCTTACAGGGCTACAATGAGCAGTTCTTC. Translation gives CASSLQGYNEQFF.

Notes on this clone: An end of the junction differs from the germline gene, which may be a read error. The J gene is TRBJ2-3, the V gene TRBV7-7, with TRBD2 matching over 7 bases. Per the germline V gene, CDR1 is SSHAT and CDR2 is FNYEAQ (reference sequence). CDR3 size: 17 residues. CDR3 sequence reads: CASSLSVDGRSTDTQYF. The CDR3 DNA follows: TGTGCTAGCAGCCTCTCGGTTGACGGGAGGAGCACAGATACGCAGTATTTT.

The J gene is TRBJ1-1, the V gene TRBV6-1; D perhaps matches TRBD1 (5 bases). This CDR3 is 16 amino acids long. CDR1 is MNHNS and CDR2 is SASEGT in the germline V gene. V shed 1 base and J shed 4 bases, with 16 bases lying between them. The CDR3 DNA is TGTGCCAGCAGTGAAGGGGGCGACGAGTTGAGCACTGAAGCTTTCTTT. It specifies CASSEGGDELSTEAFF.

The chain has TRBV5-8 and TRBJ2-7; D perhaps matches TRBD2 (6 bases). Germline loops: CDR1 SGHTS, CDR2 YDEGEE. The CDR3 length is 13 residues. Trimming left V 6 bases short and J 6 bases short, with 16 bases between. The chain's CDR3 is CASISGREGEQYF. The CDR3 region has the DNA TGTGCCAGCATCAGTGGGCGGGAAGGCGAGCAGTACTTC.